The next 8 T cell receptor beta chains were all read from a single sample in a study of blood T cells in healthy people across ages. The authors ran a second PCR of roughly 6 to 12 cycles using a sample-barcoded 5' primer and a J-beta primer mix. From the 5' RACE reads, TCRdb called clonotypes with MiXCR, one entry per CDR3 protein. The sample has approximately 1.5 million distinct CDR3 sequences, 35% to 45% seen once; the top ten hold about 3.8%. Sequencing input: blood. These receptors were collected from a woman between 18 and 29 years old in good health.

The rearrangement links TRBV7-2 to TRBJ2-1; D is unresolved. Trimming left V 5 bases short and J 7 bases short, with 15 bases between. The CDR3 extends over 14 amino acids. In germline, CDR1 is SGHTA, CDR2 FQGNSA. The CDR3 spells CASSPKLVVNEQFF. The CDR3 DNA reads as TGTGCCAGCAGCCCGAAGTTAGTTGTGAATGAGCAGTTCTTC.

This clonotype was observed a handful of times. The chain combines TRBV6-2 or TRBV6-3 with TRBJ2-3; D call uncertain. Trimming removed 5 bases at V and 4 bases at J, with 7 bases between. The CDR3 length is 12 residues. The V gene's germline CDR1 is MNHEY and CDR2 SVGEGT. This CDR3 reads CASSDAPDTQYF. The DNA for the CDR3 is TGTGCCAGCAGTGACGCACCAGATACGCAGTATTTT.

About this clonotype: This may come from a read error, since a much larger clone is one base off. The V gene is TRBV12-3 or TRBV12-4, the J gene TRBJ2-1, with 11 nucleotides matching TRBD2. V shed 7 bases and J 0 bases; nucleotides not matched to a gene: 2. The CDR3 is made up of 15 amino acids. The CDR3 nucleotides are TGTGCCAGCATCACTAGCGGGAGCTCCTACAATGAGCAGTTCTTC. Translated: CASITSGSSYNEQFF.

The gene calls are TRBV3-1 and TRBJ2-7; D could derive from TRBD1 or TRBD2 (5 bases each). Trimming removed 7 bases from V and 7 bases from J, with 14 bases in between. The CDR3 runs 12 residues. Germline CDR1 reads LGHDT; CDR2 reads YNNKEL (reference sequence). CDR3 sequence reads: CASNDGAGEQYF. The DNA for the CDR3 is TGTGCCAGCAACGACGGGGCGGGTGAGCAGTACTTC.

This clonotype occurred a few times. The CDR3 is CASSFSQAGVFNEQFF. The CDR3 coding sequence is TGTGCCAGCAGCTTTTCCCAAGCGGGAGTATTCAATGAGCAGTTCTTC. The chain has TRBV11-2 and TRBJ2-1; TRBD2 aligns across 8 bases. CDR1 SGHAT and CDR2 FQNNGV come from the germline V gene. The V gene end was trimmed by 3 bases and the J gene end by 6 bases; junction bases not matched to a gene: 10. This CDR3 region has 16 residues.

The table lists this clonotype with many counts. This rearrangement joins TRBV27 to TRBJ2-1, with 10 bases lining up with TRBD2. The CDR3 is 16 amino acids. Germline lookup yields CDR1 MNHEY and CDR2 SMNVEV (reference sequence). With 3 bases clipped from V and 4 bases from J, the junction kept 6 bases outside the gene matches. In DNA form, the CDR3 reads TGTGCCAGCAGTTTGGGAACTAGCGGGGTTTACAATGAGCAGTTCTTC. Amino acid sequence: CASSLGTSGVYNEQFF.

The chain uses TRBV6-6 and TRBJ2-7, with no clear D. The CDR3 spans 13 residues. The germline gives CDR1 MNHNY, CDR2 SVGAGI (reference sequence). Trimming removed 3 bases from V and 3 bases from J, with 9 bases in between. CDR3 sequence (DNA): TGTGCCAGCAGTTATGGCAGCCTCTACGAGCAGTACTTC. Protein product: CASSYGSLYEQYF.

This clonotype was observed a handful of times. The CDR3 sequence is CASSPGGPIEQYF. The CDR3 DNA reads TGTGCCAGCAGCCCGGGGGGGCCTATCGAGCAGTACTTC. The rearrangement links TRBV6-6 to TRBJ2-7, with 8 bases aligning to TRBD2. Germline CDR1 reads MNHNY; CDR2 reads SVGAGI (reference sequence). The CDR3 has 13 amino acids. J gave up 6 bases and V 6 bases, and 7 bases lay outside the gene matches.